The 8 T cell receptor beta chains below were found in one sample sequenced in a study of Ad26.COV2.S vaccination and SARS-CoV-2 variants. Sequencing was performed with immunoSEQ multiplex PCR; in TCRdb, only in-frame clones are kept and a portion is missing. In the table there are about 350,000 clones, 70% to 90% of which are singletons. Regarding treatment: approximately 18 received Ad26.COV2.S at low or high dose, single or two shots; 5 received placebo; per-sample allocation not given. Samples analyzed were those drawn on day 63 after the first vaccine or placebo injection. The source material was peripheral blood, sampled in a trial of Ad26.COV2.S vaccine versus placebo. The receptors come from a person aged 18-65 years who received the Ad26.COV2.S COVID-19 vaccine or a placebo.

The J gene is TRBJ1-1, the V gene TRBV29-1; D is unresolved. Germline V gene sequence: CDR1 SQVTM, CDR2 ANQGSEA. V lost 6 bases to trimming and J lost 2 bases, with 7 bases between them. CDR3 length: 11 residues. CDR3 region: CSVAPNTEAFF. Here the CDR3 DNA reads TGCAGCGTGGCACCCAACACTGAAGCTTTCTTT.

About this clone itself: A read error may account for a junction end that differs from germline. V and J are TRBV7-7 and TRBJ2-1, with D perhaps matching TRBD2 (6 bases). The CDR3 length is 15 residues. The germline V gene encodes CDR1 SSHAT and CDR2 FNYEAQ (reference sequence). CDR3 nucleotide sequence: TGTGCTAGCAGCCCGGGACTGACTGGCTACAATGAGCAGTTCTTC. It encodes CASSPGLTGYNEQFF.

The chain employs TRBV27 and TRBJ2-7; D is perhaps TRBD1 or TRBD2 (6 bases each). Germline CDR1 MNHEY, CDR2 SMNVEV (reference sequence). V was clipped by 9 bases and J by 4 bases, with 19 bases between them. The CDR3 spans 14 residues. DNA for the CDR3: TGTGCCAGTGCGGCGGCTAGGGGGACTTACGAGCAGTACTTC. Translated: CASAAARGTYEQYF.

This chain links TRBV4-3 with TRBJ1-6; a weak D match, TRBD1 (6 bases). V was clipped by 0 bases and J by 6 bases, with 12 bases between them. This CDR3 region has 16 residues. Per the germline V gene, CDR1 is LGHNA and CDR2 is YSLEER. The CDR3 DNA follows: TGCGCCAGCAGCCAAGATCTGCAGGGGAGTAATTCACCCCTCCACTTT. Translating gives CASSQDLQGSNSPLHF.

V and J are TRBV9 and TRBJ2-2, with 11 bases that match TRBD2. This CDR3 spans 16 amino acids. Germline trimming cut 6 bases from V and 8 bases from J; bases unmatched to any gene: 12. Per germline, CDR1 SGDLS and CDR2 YYNGEE. CDR3 loop: CASTVGLAVSEGELFF. The CDR3 DNA sequence: TGTGCCAGCACCGTGGGACTAGCGGTCTCTGAAGGGGAGCTGTTTTTT.

The CDR3 region is CASSPTGFRNIQYF. For the CDR3, the DNA is TGTGCCAGCAGCCCGACAGGATTCAGAAACATTCAGTACTTC. The chain combines TRBV7-2 with TRBJ2-4, with D possibly TRBD1 on 6 matching bases. Trimming stripped 5 bases from V and 6 bases from J, with 14 bases between. CDR3 length: 14 amino acids. Germline V gene data show CDR1 as SGHTA and CDR2 as FQGNSA.

The J gene is TRBJ2-7, the V gene TRBV6-5, with 11 bases lining up with TRBD2. V shed 0 bases, J shed 5 bases, and the junction held 3 bases outside the gene matches. The CDR3 runs 15 residues. Germline CDR1 MNHEY, CDR2 SVGAGI. The CDR3 DNA sequence: TGTGCCAGCAGTTACTCGGGGACTAGCGGCGACGAGCAGTACTTC. This sequence encodes CASSYSGTSGDEQYF.

J is TRBJ2-3 and V is TRBV18; D not certain. The germline V gene encodes CDR1 KGHSH and CDR2 LQKENI. The ends were cut back, 4 bases at V and 4 bases at J, with 18 bases in the middle. The CDR3 is made up of 16 amino acids. This CDR3 reads CASSLNPLGRSDTQYF. CDR3 bases: TGTGCCAGCTCACTTAATCCGTTGGGCAGATCAGATACGCAGTATTTT.